The present T cell receptor beta chain was sequenced within a study of T cell responses to AZD1222 COVID-19 vaccine. Study-wide points: Possibly, clonal diversity was underestimated; donors were largely white British and included more females. Seropositivity was recorded at baseline in only 6 or 7 AZD1222 recipients. Researchers took repertoire samples only after the peak T cell response had come. When two AZD1222 doses had been given, Spike-specific TCR breadth and depth rose.

Of note for this clone: Its antigen is as yet unknown.

V trimming: 0 bases; J trimming: 3 bases; junction bases outside the gene matches: 3. CDR1 SNHLY and CDR2 FYNNEI come from the germline V gene. The CDR3 extends over 16 amino acids. The assay was immunoSEQ multiplex PCR, and TCRdb's table has in-frame clones only and misses some. The data hold about 150,000 clones, with approximately 89% observed a single time. The sample was peripheral blood, taken on day 0 of AZD1222 vaccination. This chain uses TRBV2 with TRBJ2-7; 12 bases are shared with TRBD1. This sequence originates from an adult in good health. The CDR3 sequence: CASSEAGQGANYEQYF. CDR3 DNA: TGTGCCAGCAGTGAAGCGGGACAGGGGGCGAACTACGAGCAGTACTTC.